The sample holds many counts of the clone carrying this TCR beta chain. Its antigen is currently unknown. The CDR3 is made up of 13 amino acids. Between the trimmed V and J ends, which lost 5 bases and 1 base, there was a span of 8 bases. The V gene's germline CDR1 is SGHTA and CDR2 FQGTGA. The genomic DNA TCR beta CDR3 region underwent two rounds of multiplex PCR. For every TRBV and TRBJ gene, a specific primer was used in first-round PCR. Amplification in the second PCR round was performed with universal primers. TCRdb analysed the multiplex PCR reads with MiXCR anew, one entry per CDR3 protein. The sample comprises about 31,000 distinct CDR3 sequences, around two fifths of which are singletons, and less than 20% rests with the top ten. The sample is drawn from a study of prognosis after radiotherapy for stage I lung cancer. The study's findings and limits: The median unique TCR clone count dropped from approximately 10,000 to 7,000 after stereotactic body radiation therapy. Patients with metastases reportedly showed TRBV and TRBJ gene usage that differed from patients without metastases.

Six milliliters of peripheral blood were drawn at each of two time points. The TCR comes from a donor aged 50 or older with non-small cell lung cancer. The chain couples TRBV7-3 to TRBJ2-5; tentatively, D is TRBD1 (5 bases). The sample in question was PBMCs, obtained before or after stereotactic body radiation therapy (not recorded which). The CDR3 DNA sequence: TGTGCCAGCAGCCTGGGGCTCCAAGAGACCCAGTACTTC. This sequence encodes CASSLGLQETQYF.